The 11 T cell receptor beta chains presented below share a single source sample, sequenced in a study of tumor-infiltrating lymphocytes in primary liver carcinoma. TCR beta cDNA came from about 0.55 ug total RNA, primed with a constant-region primer. Researchers made the TCR beta libraries by running three nested multiplex PCR rounds with slightly modified ARM-PCR. PCR rounds one and two used TRBV1-TRBV30 forward primers with a C-beta reverse primer for around 11 cycles each. TCRdb fed the multiplex PCR reads into MiXCR, producing one record per CDR3 protein. The table has fewer than 350,000 distinct CDR3 sequences, roughly 60% seen once. Germline DNA was also extracted, and blood RNA was taken from unsorted whole blood. The sequenced sample was peripheral blood. These receptors were taken from a man aged 40-50 years with primary liver carcinoma and hepatitis B virus infection.

In this sample, this clonotype turned up a few times. Given a much more abundant clone one base away, this may be a read error. The chain has TRBV12-3 or TRBV12-4 and TRBJ1-2; D is unresolved. The CDR3 spans 14 residues. The CDR3 coding sequence is TGTGCCAGCAGTTTCTCTGGGATTAACTATGGCCACACCTTC. It codes for CASSFSGINYGHTF.

Turning to this clonotype: One junction end disagrees with the germline gene, perhaps due to a read error. The V and J genes are TRBV6-1 and TRBJ1-1, with 7 bases fitting TRBD1. The CDR3 sequence is 15 residues long. Germline lookup yields CDR1 MNHNS and CDR2 SASEGT. The CDR3 reads CVSSEDRVMNTEAFF. DNA for the CDR3: TGTGTCAGCAGTGAAGACAGGGTCATGAACACTGAAGCTTTCTTT.

Turning to this clonotype: A much larger clone lies one base from this, so it may be a read error. The chain is built from TRBV30 and TRBJ2-1; D not resolved. Germline V CDR1 and CDR2: GTSNPN, SVGIG (reference sequence). The length of the CDR3 is 11 residues. Deletions cut 1 base from V and 10 bases from J, with 8 bases between. CDR3 in amino acids: CAWSEAEEQFF. CDR3 nucleotides: TGTGCCTGGAGTGAGGCAGAGGAGCAGTTCTTC.

Sample share makes this clonotype medium-sized. The chain carries TRBV29-1 and TRBJ2-1; D possibly matches TRBD1 or TRBD2 (6 bases each). Germline V CDR1 and CDR2: SQVTM, ANQGSEA. V lost 8 bases and J lost 7, with 21 bases in between. The CDR3 has 14 amino acids. CDR3 DNA: TGCAGCACCCAAGCATGGGGGGCTACAAATGAGCAGTTCTTC. Its protein product is CSTQAWGATNEQFF.

A remark on this clonotype: The CDR3 end shows no conserved phenylalanine or tryptophan, and so a read error is likely. The limits of the CDR3 on the DNA are not certain, so only TCRdb's listed CDR3 is given. The chain carries TRBV11-2 and TRBJ2-1; the tabulated D call, TRBD1, remains unverified against the DNA. Germline V lookup: CDR1 SGHAT, CDR2 FQNNGV. The CDR3 is 15 residues long, counting both termini. CDR3 protein: CASSLEQGQGGEQFS.

Only one count was recorded for this clonotype. Mismatch with germline at one junction end may stem from a read error. The chain is built from TRBV6-1 and TRBJ1-2; 8 nucleotides agree with TRBD1. Germline CDR1 MNHNS, CDR2 SASEGT. The CDR3 spans 15 residues. The CDR3 spells CTSSAQGAKGDGYTF. The CDR3 DNA reads as TGTACCAGCAGCGCCCAGGGGGCCAAGGGTGATGGCTACACCTTC.

This clonotype was observed many times. The rearrangement links TRBV4-3 to TRBJ2-7; no definite D call. Germline V lookup: CDR1 LGHNA, CDR2 YSLEER. CDR3 length: 15 residues. V shed 0 bases and J shed 1 base, with 10 bases lying between them. Here the CDR3 reads CASSQDGEESYEQYF. In DNA form, the CDR3 reads TGCGCCAGCAGCCAAGATGGAGAAGAATCCTACGAGCAGTACTTC.

As to this clonotype: This may arise from a read error, as a much more abundant clone is one base away. This sequence joins TRBV12-3 or TRBV12-4 and TRBJ2-1, with 9 bases aligning to TRBD2. This CDR3 has 15 residues. The CDR3 is CASRPSGKFSNERFF. DNA of the CDR3: TGTGCCAGCAGACCTAGCGGGAAGTTTTCCAATGAGCGGTTCTTC.

This clonotype has ten or more counts. V is TRBV6-2 or TRBV6-3 and J is TRBJ1-1; D remains unclear. The CDR3 contains 17 residues. Trimming pared 4 bases from V and 0 bases from J, leaving 18 bases between. CDR1 and CDR2 from the germline V gene are MNHEY and SVGEGT. CDR3 nucleotide sequence: TGTGCCAGCAGTTCAACCCGAGGAGCGACCATGAACACTGAAGCTTTCTTT. Translation gives CASSSTRGATMNTEAFF.

In the case of this clonotype: This could be a read error, since a much larger clone is one nucleotide away. A read error is likely, as this CDR3 ends without the conserved phenylalanine or tryptophan. The chain links TRBV4-2 to TRBJ2-7, with TRBD2 identical over 11 bases. Germline assignment: CDR1 LGHNA and CDR2 YNFKEQ. This CDR3 contains 15 residues. The trim removed 3 bases at V and 1 base at J, leaving 2 bases unmatched. The CDR3 here is CASSQRTSGSYEQYY. The CDR3 nucleotides are TGTGCCAGCAGCCAGAGGACTAGCGGGTCCTACGAGCAGTACTAC.

This clonotype was seen a few times. This chain links TRBV4-3 with TRBJ2-7; D gene uncertain. V lost 1 base, J lost 0 bases, and 7 bases lay in between. Germline loops: CDR1 LGHNA, CDR2 YSLEER. The CDR3 length is 14 residues. The CDR3 spells CASSQVAASYEQYF. The CDR3 DNA reads TGCGCCAGCAGCCAAGTGGCGGCCTCCTACGAGCAGTACTTC.